The next 10 T cell receptor beta chains were all read from a single sample in a study of blood T cell repertoires in COVID-19. Assay used: immunoSEQ multiplex PCR; TCRdb lists only in-frame clones, some missing. The sample records hundreds of thousands of clones, 88% being singletons. The sample consisted of peripheral blood. These receptors came from a woman between 45 and 60 years old with active or convalescent COVID-19.

The chain uses TRBV28 and TRBJ2-1, with 7 bases matching TRBD2. This CDR3 is 17 amino acids long. From germline, CDR1 is MDHEN and CDR2 SYDVKM. The V and J ends lost 5 bases and 7 bases, in that order; junction bases with no gene match: 17. The CDR3 bases are TGTGCCAGCAGTCACCCGGTCTACGGCGGGAGTGCAAATGAGCAGTTCTTC. Translated, it gives CASSHPVYGGSANEQFF.

This clone was counted only a few times. The rearrangement uses TRBV30 and TRBJ1-1, with a weak D call TRBD1 (5 bases). This CDR3 has 12 residues. Deletions cut 3 bases from V and 4 bases from J, with 9 bases between. The germline V gene has CDR1 GTSNPN and CDR2 SVGIG (reference sequence). CDR3 sequence: CAWSPTGTEAFF. The CDR3 DNA sequence: TGTGCCTGGAGCCCAACAGGCACTGAAGCTTTCTTT.

This sequence joins TRBV6-5 and TRBJ2-1; D unresolved. CDR3 length: 14 residues. Germline loops: CDR1 MNHEY, CDR2 SVGAGI. Trimming shortened V by 2 bases and J by 4 bases, and 9 bases separated the two germline ends. CDR3 amino acids: CASSYGLAYNEQFF. The CDR3 nucleotides read TGTGCCAGCAGTTACGGGTTAGCTTACAATGAGCAGTTCTTC.

This chain links TRBV6-5 with TRBJ1-2; a weak D match, TRBD1 (6 bases). Trimming cost V 6 bases and J 0 bases, with 8 bases left between them. The CDR3 totals 13 residues. The germline gives CDR1 MNHEY, CDR2 SVGAGI. CDR3 in DNA: TGTGCCAGCAGGAGGGGGACTAACTATGGCTACACCTTC. It yields the protein CASRRGTNYGYTF.

This chain links TRBV5-1 with TRBJ2-2; D unresolved. V shed 2 bases and J shed 2 bases, with 7 bases lying between them. This CDR3 contains 14 residues. The germline gives CDR1 SGHRS, CDR2 YFSETQ. The CDR3 region has the DNA TGCGCCAGCAGCTTAACAGTAAACACCGGGGAGCTGTTTTTT. Its protein is CASSLTVNTGELFF.

Comments on this clone: Other DNA sequences from this sample encode an identical CDR3 as well. The V and J genes are TRBV7-2 and TRBJ1-3, with D perhaps matching TRBD1 (6 bases). Trimming shortened V by 5 bases and J by 2 bases, and 10 bases separated the two germline ends. Per the germline V gene, CDR1 is SGHTA and CDR2 is FQGNSA. CDR3 length: 14 amino acids. The CDR3 region is CASSLNRAGNTIYF. CDR3 coding DNA: TGTGCCAGCAGCCTTAACAGGGCTGGAAACACCATATATTTT.

The rearrangement joins TRBV6-5 to TRBJ2-3; 10 bases align to TRBD2. Trimming at V came to 7 bases and at J to 7 bases, leaving 11 bases not matched to a gene. The CDR3 length is 15 residues. Germline V CDR1 and CDR2: MNHEY, SVGAGI. The CDR3 coding sequence is TGTGCCAGCACGGTCCTAGCGGGAGTAGACTATACGCAGTATTTT. This codes for CASTVLAGVDYTQYF.

The chain joins TRBV18 to TRBJ2-7, with TRBD2 identical over 7 bases. CDR3 length: 18 residues. Trimming removed 4 bases from V and 1 base from J; junction bases left unmatched: 16. Germline values: CDR1 KGHSH, CDR2 LQKENI. Here the CDR3 reads CASSRGGGTAGESYEQYF. CDR3 coding DNA: TGTGCCAGCTCACGTGGTGGGGGGACCGCGGGGGAATCCTACGAGCAGTACTTC.

The V gene is TRBV19, the J gene TRBJ2-5, with D tentatively TRBD2 (5 bases). The V gene lost 6 bases and the J gene lost 1 base, with 12 bases spanning the gap. CDR3 length: 14 amino acids. CDR1 LNHDA and CDR2 SQIVND come from the germline V gene (reference sequence). The CDR3 bases are TGTGCCAGTAGGGCCACTAGACTCCAAGAGACCCAGTACTTC. Amino acid sequence: CASRATRLQETQYF. The whole variable domain, remainder taken from reference TRBV19 and TRBJ2-5, is DGGITQSPKYLFRKEGQNVTLSCEQNLNHDAMYWYRQDPGQGLRLIYYSQIVNDFQKGDIAEGYSVSREKKESFPLTVTSAQKNPTAFYLCASRATRLQETQYFGPGTRLLVL.

V gene TRBV5-1 combines with J gene TRBJ1-1; D unresolved. Germline V gene sequence: CDR1 SGHRS, CDR2 YFSETQ. Trimming removed 3 bases from V and 3 bases from J, with 9 bases in between. The CDR3 length is 13 residues. The CDR3 here is CASSWRGYTEAFF. CDR3 sequence (DNA): TGCGCCAGCAGCTGGCGGGGATACACTGAAGCTTTCTTT.